The 16 T cell receptor beta chains below were found in one sample sequenced in a study of shared clonotypes between healthy human individuals. The data were produced by immunoSEQ multiplex PCR, yet TCRdb's version contains in-frame clones alone and is incomplete. The profile shows 100,000 or so clones, roughly 70% of them singletons. Sequencing was done on a sample of memory CD8+ T cells sorted from blood. Subset meaning: CD45RO+ cells pooled with CCR7-negative TemRA cells. These receptors originate from a woman in her 30s in good health.

V is TRBV5-1 and J is TRBJ2-1, with 8 positions matching TRBD2. CDR1 SGHRS and CDR2 YFSETQ come from the germline V gene. There are 16 residues in the CDR3. V lost 3 bases to trimming and J lost 0 bases; unmatched junction nucleotides: 5. The CDR3 DNA sequence: TGCGCCAGCAGCTCGTCCGGGACTAGCTCCTACAATGAGCAGTTCTTC. Translation: CASSSSGTSSYNEQFF.

Only a few counts were recorded for this clone. V gene TRBV6-6 combines with J gene TRBJ2-7; 11 bases are a match to TRBD2. Germline values: CDR1 MNHNY, CDR2 SVGAGI (reference sequence). The CDR3 has 14 amino acids. V was pared by 6 bases and J by 7 bases, with 8 bases of the junction left unmatched. CDR3 DNA sequence: TGTGCCAGCAGGCCACTAGCGGGAGTTGGGGAGCAGTACTTC. Translating gives CASRPLAGVGEQYF.

The J gene is TRBJ2-2, the V gene TRBV6-6, with D tentatively TRBD1 (6 bases). The length of the CDR3 is 14 residues. Germline loops: CDR1 MNHNY, CDR2 SVGAGI (reference sequence). Deletions cut 2 bases from V and 4 bases from J, with 8 bases between. The CDR3 is CASSYGQFTGELFF. The CDR3 region has the DNA TGTGCCAGCAGTTACGGACAGTTCACCGGGGAGCTGTTTTTT.

This clone was seen a handful of times. V gene TRBV6-6 combines with J gene TRBJ2-7; D possibly matches TRBD1 or TRBD2 (5 bases each). Germline V gene data show CDR1 as MNHNY and CDR2 as SVGAGI (reference sequence). V lost 4 bases, J lost 0 bases, and 10 bases lay in between. CDR3 length: 14 amino acids. In DNA form, the CDR3 reads TGTGCCAGCAGTTCCGGGGCCCCCTCCTACGAGCAGTACTTC. Encoded protein: CASSSGAPSYEQYF.

CDR3 amino acids: CASSLTLGYEQYF. The CDR3 DNA reads TGTGCCAGCAGCTTAACGTTGGGTTACGAGCAGTACTTC. The chain couples TRBV7-2 to TRBJ2-7, with no clear D. The V end lost 2 bases, the J end lost 4 bases, and 9 bases lay between the germline ends. CDR1 is SGHTA and CDR2 is FQGNSA in the germline V gene. The CDR3 sequence is 13 residues long.

This rearrangement joins TRBV7-9 to TRBJ2-7; no firm D call. The germline V and J ends were trimmed by 5 bases and 2 bases, with 19 bases remaining between them. The CDR3 spans 16 residues. From germline, CDR1 is SEHNR and CDR2 FQNEAQ (reference sequence). The CDR3 spells CASSLIPRHYPYEQYF. CDR3 nucleotide sequence: TGTGCCAGCAGCCTAATCCCAAGACACTACCCCTACGAGCAGTACTTC.

The chain has TRBV5-8 and TRBJ1-6; maybe TRBD1 (5 bases). Germline CDR1 SGHTS, CDR2 YDEGEE. V lost 0 bases and J lost 8, with 12 bases in between. The CDR3 has 15 amino acids. CDR3 sequence (DNA): TGTGCCAGCAGCTTGGCAGGGATGGGTTATTCACCCCTCCACTTT. The encoded protein is CASSLAGMGYSPLHF.

V gene TRBV2 combines with J gene TRBJ2-2; D unclear. The CDR3 runs to 14 residues. V lost 6 bases to trimming and J lost 8 bases, with 16 bases between them. CDR1 is SNHLY, CDR2 FYNNEI, per germline. CDR3 coding DNA: TGTGCCAGCAGCCTTCGGACGGACCCTGGGGAGCTGTTTTTT. Translation gives CASSLRTDPGELFF.

The CDR3 is CASSELDREAGELFF. In DNA, the CDR3 is TGTGCCAGTAGTGAGTTAGACAGGGAAGCCGGGGAGCTGTTTTTT. The rearrangement links TRBV19 to TRBJ2-2; 7 positions agree with TRBD1. This CDR3 has 15 residues. The junction had 9 bases not matched to a gene; V was cut back by 5 bases and J by 6 bases. Germline values: CDR1 LNHDA, CDR2 SQIVND (reference sequence).

The V and J genes are TRBV27 and TRBJ1-2, with D unclear. The germline CDR1 and CDR2 sequences are MNHEY and SMNVEV (reference sequence). The V gene lost 7 bases and the J gene lost 3 bases, with 18 bases spanning the gap. The CDR3 sequence is 15 residues long. In DNA, the CDR3 is TGTGCCAGCAAACCCGGACTTTTATCGGACTATGGCTACACCTTC. Encoded protein: CASKPGLLSDYGYTF.

The CDR3 nucleotides are TGTGCCAGCAGTTACGGGAATCTTCCTGAAGCTTTCTTT. This translates into CASSYGNLPEAFF. The rearrangement uses TRBV6-5 and TRBJ1-1, with no clear D. V was trimmed by 2 bases and J by 6 bases, leaving 10 bases between them. Germline CDR1 MNHEY, CDR2 SVGAGI. The CDR3 spans 13 residues.

V gene TRBV4-1 combines with J gene TRBJ1-2; D possibly corresponds to TRBD1 (5 bases). Trimming cost V 4 bases and J 4 bases, with 13 bases left between them. Germline CDR1 and CDR2: MGHRA and YSYEKL. This CDR3 region has 14 residues. The CDR3 DNA reads TGCGCCAGCAGCCCCATATCAGGGACCTATGGCTACACCTTC. The encoded protein is CASSPISGTYGYTF.

The sample holds one count of this clone. The chain couples TRBV9 to TRBJ2-1, with D unresolved. This CDR3 comprises 12 residues. Germline V gene lookup returns CDR1 SGDLS and CDR2 YYNGEE. Trimming removed 4 bases at V and 2 bases at J, with 4 bases between. The CDR3 reads CASSPTYNEQFF. CDR3 nucleotides: TGTGCCAGCAGCCCGACCTACAATGAGCAGTTCTTC.

The chain has TRBV2 and TRBJ2-3; 7 bases agree with TRBD2. Germline values: CDR1 SNHLY, CDR2 FYNNEI. This CDR3 has 15 residues. The CDR3: CATTTGGPLTDTQYF. In nucleotides, the CDR3 is TGTGCAACAACGACGGGAGGTCCCCTCACAGATACGCAGTATTTT.

This chain joins TRBV10-2 and TRBJ2-7; 7 bases fit TRBD2. Germline loops: CDR1 WSHSY, CDR2 SAAADI. The V and J ends lost 5 bases and 0 bases, in that order; junction bases with no gene match: 4. The CDR3 covers 14 residues. CDR3 coding DNA: TGCGCCAGCAGTTTGAAGCGGGACTCCTACGAGCAGTACTTC. Amino acid sequence: CASSLKRDSYEQYF.

The J gene is TRBJ2-7, the V gene TRBV11-1; 9 positions match TRBD2. From germline, CDR1 is SGHAT and CDR2 FQDESV (reference sequence). The trim removed 3 bases at V and 2 bases at J, leaving 2 bases unmatched. The CDR3 loop spans 14 amino acids. The CDR3 loop reads CASSFLAGTYEQYF. The CDR3 bases are TGTGCCAGCAGCTTTCTAGCGGGAACCTACGAGCAGTACTTC.